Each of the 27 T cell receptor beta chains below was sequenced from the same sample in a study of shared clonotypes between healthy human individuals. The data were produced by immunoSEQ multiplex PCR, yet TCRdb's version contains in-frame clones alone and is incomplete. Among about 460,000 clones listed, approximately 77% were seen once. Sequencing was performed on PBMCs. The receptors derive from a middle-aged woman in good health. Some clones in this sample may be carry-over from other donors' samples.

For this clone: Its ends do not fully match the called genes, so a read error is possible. CDR3 DNA sequence: TGTGCTAGCAGCTCCCACAGGAGGGGAGGGAGCAGGGGGCAGTTCTTC. It codes for CASSSHRRGGSRGQFF. The gene calls are TRBV7-7 and TRBJ2-1, with D possibly TRBD2 on 7 matching bases. Germline V gives CDR1 SSHAT, CDR2 FNYEAQ (reference sequence). The CDR3 runs 16 residues. Complete variable domain (other parts from reference TRBV7-7 and TRBJ2-1): GAGVSQSPRYKVTKRGQDVTLRCDPISSHATLYWYQQALGQGPEFLTYFNYEAQPDKSGLPSDRFSAERPEGSISTLTIQRTEQRDSAMYRCASSSHRRGGSRGQFFGPGTRLTVL.

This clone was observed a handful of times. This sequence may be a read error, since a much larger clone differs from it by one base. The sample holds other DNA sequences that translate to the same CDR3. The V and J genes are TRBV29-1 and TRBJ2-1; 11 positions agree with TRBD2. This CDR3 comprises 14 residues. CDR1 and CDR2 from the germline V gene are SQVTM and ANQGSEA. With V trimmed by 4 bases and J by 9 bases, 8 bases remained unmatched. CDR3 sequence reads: CSVVPLAGGFEQFF. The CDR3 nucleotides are TGCAGCGTTGTACCCCTAGCGGGAGGCTTTGAGCAGTTCTTC.

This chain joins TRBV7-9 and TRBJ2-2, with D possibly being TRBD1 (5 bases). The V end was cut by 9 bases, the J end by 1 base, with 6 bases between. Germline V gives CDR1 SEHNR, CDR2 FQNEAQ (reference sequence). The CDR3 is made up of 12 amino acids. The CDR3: CASRGNTGELFF. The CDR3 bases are TGTGCCAGTAGGGGGAACACCGGGGAGCTGTTTTTT.

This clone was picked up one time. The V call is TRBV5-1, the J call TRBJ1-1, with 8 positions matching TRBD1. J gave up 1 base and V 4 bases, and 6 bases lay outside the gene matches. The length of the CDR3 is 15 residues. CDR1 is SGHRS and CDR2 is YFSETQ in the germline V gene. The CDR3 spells CASSMNTGGNTEAFF. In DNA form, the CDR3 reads TGCGCCAGCAGCATGAACACAGGGGGGAACACTGAAGCTTTCTTT.

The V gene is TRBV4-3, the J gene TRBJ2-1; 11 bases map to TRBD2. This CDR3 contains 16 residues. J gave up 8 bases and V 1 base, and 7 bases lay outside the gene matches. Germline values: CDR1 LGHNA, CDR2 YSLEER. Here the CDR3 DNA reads TGCGCCAGCAGCCAAGGAGTTAGCGGGAGGGCCCATGAGCAGTTCTTC. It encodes CASSQGVSGRAHEQFF.

The CDR3 sequence: CASRDRITGELFF. The CDR3 region has the DNA TGCGCCAGCAGGGACAGAATCACCGGGGAGCTGTTTTTT. The chain joins TRBV5-1 to TRBJ2-2; possibly TRBD1 for D (6 bases). Germline lookup yields CDR1 SGHRS and CDR2 YFSETQ. The length of the CDR3 is 13 residues. V lost 5 bases and J lost 4, with 9 bases in between.

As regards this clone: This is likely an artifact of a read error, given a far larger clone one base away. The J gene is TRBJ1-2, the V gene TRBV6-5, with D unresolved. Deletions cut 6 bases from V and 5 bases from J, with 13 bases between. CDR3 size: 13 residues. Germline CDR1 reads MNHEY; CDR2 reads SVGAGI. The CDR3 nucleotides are TGTGCCAGCAGCTCGGGCAGGAGATATGGCTACACCTTC. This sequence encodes CASSSGRRYGYTF.

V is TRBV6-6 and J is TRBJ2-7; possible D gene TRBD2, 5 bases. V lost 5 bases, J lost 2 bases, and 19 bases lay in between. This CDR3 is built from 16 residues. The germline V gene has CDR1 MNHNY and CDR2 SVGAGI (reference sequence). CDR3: CASSTLVTGKTYEQYF. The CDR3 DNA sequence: TGTGCCAGCAGTACCCTTGTTACGGGGAAGACCTACGAGCAGTACTTC.

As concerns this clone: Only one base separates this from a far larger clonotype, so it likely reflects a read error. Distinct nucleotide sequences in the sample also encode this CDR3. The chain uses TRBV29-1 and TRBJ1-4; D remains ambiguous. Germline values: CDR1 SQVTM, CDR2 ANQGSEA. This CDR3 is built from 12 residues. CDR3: CSAGESDEKLFF. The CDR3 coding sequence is TGCAGCGCTGGAGAATCGGATGAAAAACTGTTCTTT.

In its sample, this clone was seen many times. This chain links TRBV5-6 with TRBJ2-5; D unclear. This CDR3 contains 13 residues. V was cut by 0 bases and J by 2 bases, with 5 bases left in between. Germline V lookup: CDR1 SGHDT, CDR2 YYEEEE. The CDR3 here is CASSLDMQETQYF. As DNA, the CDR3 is TGTGCCAGCAGCTTGGACATGCAAGAGACCCAGTACTTC.

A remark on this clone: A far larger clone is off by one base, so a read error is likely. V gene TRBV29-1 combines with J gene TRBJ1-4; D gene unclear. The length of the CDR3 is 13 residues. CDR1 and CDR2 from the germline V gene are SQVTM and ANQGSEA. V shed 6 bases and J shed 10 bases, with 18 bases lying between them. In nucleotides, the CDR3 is TGCAGCGTGCGCTTAACAGCTGGTGTAAAACTGTTTTTT. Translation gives CSVRLTAGVKLFF. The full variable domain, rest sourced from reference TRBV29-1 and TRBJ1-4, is SAVISQKPSRDICQRGTSLTIQCQVDSQVTMMFWYRQQPGQSLTLIATANQGSEATYESGFVIDKFPISRPNLTFSTLTVSNMSPEDSSIYLCSVRLTAGVKLFFGSGTQLSVL.

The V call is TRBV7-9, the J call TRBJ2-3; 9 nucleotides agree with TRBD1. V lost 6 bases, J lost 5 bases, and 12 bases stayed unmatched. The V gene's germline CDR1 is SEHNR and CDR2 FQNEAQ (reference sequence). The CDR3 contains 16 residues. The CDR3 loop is CASSLTGGSVGDTQYF. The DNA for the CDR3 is TGTGCCAGCAGTTTAACAGGGGGCTCTGTGGGAGATACGCAGTATTTT.

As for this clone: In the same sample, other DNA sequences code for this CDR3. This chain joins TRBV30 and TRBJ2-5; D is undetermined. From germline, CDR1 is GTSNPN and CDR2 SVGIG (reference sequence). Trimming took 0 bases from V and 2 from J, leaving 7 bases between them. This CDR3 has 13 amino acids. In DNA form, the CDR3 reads TGTGCCTGGAGTGTCGGTGGGCAAGAGACCCAGTACTTC. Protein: CAWSVGGQETQYF.

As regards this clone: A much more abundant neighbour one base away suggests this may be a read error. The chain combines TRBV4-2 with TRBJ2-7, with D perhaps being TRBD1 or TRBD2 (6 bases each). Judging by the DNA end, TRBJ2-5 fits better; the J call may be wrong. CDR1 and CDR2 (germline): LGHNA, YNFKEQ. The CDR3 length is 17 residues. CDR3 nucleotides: TGTGTCAGCAGCCAAGGGAAGGGTGGCGGGACACAAGAGACCCAGTACTTC. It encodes CVSSQGKGGGTQETQYF.

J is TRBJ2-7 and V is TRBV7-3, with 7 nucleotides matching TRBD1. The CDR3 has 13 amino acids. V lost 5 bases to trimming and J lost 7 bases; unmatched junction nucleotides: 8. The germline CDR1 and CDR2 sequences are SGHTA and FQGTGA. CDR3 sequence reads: CASSDRQGGEQYF. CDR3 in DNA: TGTGCCAGCAGCGACCGACAGGGCGGAGAGCAGTACTTC.

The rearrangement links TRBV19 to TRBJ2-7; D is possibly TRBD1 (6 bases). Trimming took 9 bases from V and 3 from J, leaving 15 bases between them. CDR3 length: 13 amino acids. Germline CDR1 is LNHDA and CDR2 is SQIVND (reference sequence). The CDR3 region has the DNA TGTGCCAGCAGACGGACAGATAACTACGAGCAGTACTTC. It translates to CASRRTDNYEQYF.

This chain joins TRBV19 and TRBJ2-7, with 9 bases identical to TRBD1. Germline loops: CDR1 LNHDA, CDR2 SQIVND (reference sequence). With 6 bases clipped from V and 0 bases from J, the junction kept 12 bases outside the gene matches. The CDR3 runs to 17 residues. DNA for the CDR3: TGTGCCAGTAGCCGGCGAGTAGGGACAGGGAGCTCCTACGAGCAGTACTTC. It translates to CASSRRVGTGSSYEQYF.

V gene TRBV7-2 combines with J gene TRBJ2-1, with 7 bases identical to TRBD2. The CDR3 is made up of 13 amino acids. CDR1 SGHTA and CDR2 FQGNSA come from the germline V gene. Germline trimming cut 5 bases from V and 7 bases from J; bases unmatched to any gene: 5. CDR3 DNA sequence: TGTGCCAGCAGCAATCTCGGGGGGAATGAGCAGTTCTTC. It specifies CASSNLGGNEQFF.

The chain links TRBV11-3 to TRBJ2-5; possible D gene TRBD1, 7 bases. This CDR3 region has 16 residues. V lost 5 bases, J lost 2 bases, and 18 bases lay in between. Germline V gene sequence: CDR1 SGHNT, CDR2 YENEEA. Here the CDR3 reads CASSHGVRGAQETQYF. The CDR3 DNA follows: TGTGCCAGCAGCCACGGTGTCAGGGGGGCTCAAGAGACCCAGTACTTC.

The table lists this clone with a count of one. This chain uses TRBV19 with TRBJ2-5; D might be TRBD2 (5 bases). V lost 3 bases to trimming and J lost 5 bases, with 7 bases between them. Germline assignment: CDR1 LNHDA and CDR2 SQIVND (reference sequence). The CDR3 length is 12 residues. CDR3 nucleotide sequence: TGTGCCAGTAGTATCAGAGGGGAGACCCAGTACTTC. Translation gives CASSIRGETQYF.

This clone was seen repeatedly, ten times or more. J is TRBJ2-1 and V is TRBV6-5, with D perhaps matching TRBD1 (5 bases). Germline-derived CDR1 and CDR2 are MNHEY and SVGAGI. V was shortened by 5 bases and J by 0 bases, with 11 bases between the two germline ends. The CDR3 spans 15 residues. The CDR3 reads CASSAGHLSYNEQFF. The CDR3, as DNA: TGTGCCAGCAGTGCAGGGCACCTCTCCTACAATGAGCAGTTCTTC.

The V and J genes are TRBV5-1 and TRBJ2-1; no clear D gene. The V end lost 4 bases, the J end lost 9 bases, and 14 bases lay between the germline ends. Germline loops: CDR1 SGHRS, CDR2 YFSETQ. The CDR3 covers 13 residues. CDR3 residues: CASSVDGPGEQFF. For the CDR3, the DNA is TGCGCCAGCAGCGTGGACGGTCCCGGTGAGCAGTTCTTC.

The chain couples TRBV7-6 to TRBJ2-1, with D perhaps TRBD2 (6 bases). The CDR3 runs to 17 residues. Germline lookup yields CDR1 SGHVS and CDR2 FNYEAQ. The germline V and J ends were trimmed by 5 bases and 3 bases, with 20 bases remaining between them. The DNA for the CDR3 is TGTGCCAGCAGCCAGACGGGACTTTCATGGGGCTACAATGAGCAGTTCTTC. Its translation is CASSQTGLSWGYNEQFF.

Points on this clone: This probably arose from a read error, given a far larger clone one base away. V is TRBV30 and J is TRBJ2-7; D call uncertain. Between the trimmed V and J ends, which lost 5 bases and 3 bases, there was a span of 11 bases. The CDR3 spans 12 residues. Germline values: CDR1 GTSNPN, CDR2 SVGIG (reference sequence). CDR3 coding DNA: TGTGCCTGGTCGCAGGACCACTACGAGCAGTACTTC. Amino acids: CAWSQDHYEQYF. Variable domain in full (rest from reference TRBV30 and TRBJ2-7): SQTIHQWPATLVQPVGSPLSLECTVEGTSNPNLYWYRQAAGRGLQLLFYSVGIGQISSEVPQNLSASRPQDRQFILSSKKLLLSDSGFYLCAWSQDHYEQYFGPGTRLTVT.

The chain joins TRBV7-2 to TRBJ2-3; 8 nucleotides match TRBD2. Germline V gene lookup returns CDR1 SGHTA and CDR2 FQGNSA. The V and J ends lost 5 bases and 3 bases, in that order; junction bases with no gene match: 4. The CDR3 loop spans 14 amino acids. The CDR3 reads CASSPREGTDTQYF. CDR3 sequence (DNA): TGTGCCAGCAGCCCCCGGGAGGGGACAGATACGCAGTATTTT.

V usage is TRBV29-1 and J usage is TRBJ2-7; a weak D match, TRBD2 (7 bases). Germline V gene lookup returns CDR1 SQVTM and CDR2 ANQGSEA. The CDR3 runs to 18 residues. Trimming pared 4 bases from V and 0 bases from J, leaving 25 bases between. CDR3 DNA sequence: TGCAGCGTTGGGTTGGCGAGGGGGGGGGACCTCCTCTCCTACGAGCAGTACTTC. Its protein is CSVGLARGGDLLSYEQYF.

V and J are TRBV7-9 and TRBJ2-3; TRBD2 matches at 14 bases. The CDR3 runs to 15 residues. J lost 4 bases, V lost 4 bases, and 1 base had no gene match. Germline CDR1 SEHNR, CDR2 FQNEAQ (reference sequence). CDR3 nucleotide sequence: TGTGCCAGCAGCTCGGGACTAGCGGGAGCAGATACGCAGTATTTT. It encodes CASSSGLAGADTQYF.